This T cell receptor beta chain was profiled in a study of technical replicates of blood from several donors. Using immunoSEQ multiplex PCR, the repertoire was profiled, and TCRdb retains in-frame clones only, with some absent. The sample lists tens of thousands of clones, approximately 90% occurring once. Germline CDR1 and CDR2: SGHVS and FQNEAQ. V lost 4 bases to trimming and J lost 1 base, with 14 bases between them. There are 16 residues in the CDR3. This clonotype was obtained from a human donor in good health. Some clones in this sample may be carry-over from other donors' samples. The V and J genes are TRBV7-8 and TRBJ1-5; possibly TRBD1 for D (6 bases). Specimen: PBMCs. The CDR3 bases are TGTGCCAGCAGCTCCGGGGGGGCAGGGAGCAATCAGCCCCAGCATTTT. It codes for CASSSGGAGSNQPQHF.